This T cell receptor beta chain emerged from a study of blood T cell repertoires in COVID-19. Overall study: T cells, B-cell-depleted T cells, or PBMCs supplied cDNA or gDNA.

In the original analysis: Amplification of reference gene primers provided the estimated nucleated cell counts. The assay was immunoSEQ multiplex PCR, and TCRdb's table has in-frame clones only and misses some. Clonal size and the V and J genes are those of that table, whereas D and trimming came from the DNA. Counted here are 350,000 or so clones, approximately 89% occurring once; the ten biggest clones make up about 10%. The V and J ends lost 0 bases and 4 bases, in that order; junction bases with no gene match: 10. CDR3 length: 17 amino acids. The V gene's germline CDR1 is SGHTA and CDR2 FQGTGA. While infection was still active, Seattle patients were enrolled and then followed longitudinally.

The V and J genes are TRBV7-3 and TRBJ2-5; 8 bases match TRBD1. The source is a woman aged 30 to 39 with COVID-19, enrolled during active disease. The sample was peripheral blood. In nucleotides, the CDR3 is TGTGCCAGCAGCTTAACAATAGGACAGGGAAGGGGAGAGACCCAGTACTTC. The encoded protein is CASSLTIGQGRGETQYF.